Detailed here is one TCR beta chain. This clone came up a few times. Its binding antigen is unknown. Base qualities are not at hand, and no much larger clone is one base apart. V and J are truncated by 5 bases and 7 bases respectively, leaving an intervening sequence of 11 bases. CDR1 and CDR2 are read off the germline V gene (reference sequence) as MNHEY and SMNVEV. The cysteine opens and the phenylalanine closes a CDR3 of 12 amino acids. Only the CDR3 region is kept as DNA, spanning 36 bases read in frame from base 1. Receptors were amplified or captured by PCR. The sequencer listed for this sample is Illumina HiSeq 4000. High-throughput sequencing was used to profile the TCR beta-chain CDR3 region of each patient. The study's processing was this. CDR3 differences across clinicopathological groups were used to build a classifier for discriminating distant-metastatic papillary thyroid cancer patients. The Shannon index was used to assess repertoire diversity, and the Morisita-Horn index was used to assess tumor-blood repertoire similarity. TCRdb applied fastp at Q25 and MiXCR to the public reads, then kept only in-frame beta chains. TCRdb, not the original authors, processed these V and J calls. This sample gives 15,000 to 20,000 clones in total; over 25% of them show up just once. 6.1% of the sample is held by the ten biggest clonotypes.

This entry belongs to a study of metastatic and nonmetastatic thyroid tumors (dated by TCRdb to 2020 to 2021). About the full investigation: For patients with malignant and with benign thyroid disease, the researchers compared repertoires between peripheral blood samples and tumor or nodule tissue samples.

The research as a whole found: In both blood and tumor samples, malignant tumors were reported to have significantly higher TCR beta diversity than benign nodules.

No treatment had been received by any patient before thyroid surgery. Patient clinical samples collected from about 2012 to 2018 were retrospectively analysed using T-cell receptor beta sequencing. Sequenced input: blood. The receptor was derived from a female donor with papillary thyroid cancer or a benign thyroid nodule (not recorded which). Some clones in this sample may be carry-over from other donors' samples. This chain is built from TRBV27 and TRBJ1-1, and TRBD1 may be the D gene, going by 5 matching bases. The DNA is TGTGCCAGCAGTGGAGGACAAAATGAAGCTTTCTTT. This codes for CASSGGQNEAFF.